A selection of T cell receptor beta chains follows, all from one sample in a study of blood T cell repertoires in COVID-19. Only in-frame clones appear in the TCRdb table, and some are missing; sequencing was by immunoSEQ multiplex PCR. The table shows approximately 49,000 clones, with about four fifths occurring only once. Sequencing was carried out using peripheral blood. The receptors shown here come from a man over 45 with acute or convalescent COVID-19. Each CDR3 is given with its conserved first and last residue. A D gene is named only where the DNA matches it firmly. Clone sizes are given selectively: once, few, many, or a class where the clone is expanded.

clone_size: .; d_call: TRBD1; v_call: TRBV6-2/TRBV6-3; j_call: TRBJ2-2; cdr3_aa: CASSNTGGRTNTGELFF; cdr3_nt: TGTGCCAGCAGTAATACAGGGGGCCGAACGAACACCGGGGAGCTGTTTTTT
clone_size: .; d_call: TRBD1; v_call: TRBV25-1; j_call: TRBJ2-7; cdr3_aa: CASSLQDRFYEQYF; cdr3_nt: TGTGCCAGCAGCCTACAGGACAGGTTCTACGAGCAGTACTTC
clone_size: once; d_call: .; v_call: TRBV28; j_call: TRBJ1-5; cdr3_aa: CASSFSAWGVSNQPQHF; cdr3_nt: TGTGCCAGCAGTTTCTCAGCTTGGGGGGTTAGCAATCAGCCCCAGCATTTT
clone_size: .; d_call: TRBD1; v_call: TRBV7-9; j_call: TRBJ1-6; cdr3_aa: CASSLDSQDRDNSPLHF; cdr3_nt: TGTGCCAGCAGCTTAGATTCCCAGGACAGGGATAATTCACCCCTCCACTTT
clone_size: once; d_call: TRBD1; v_call: TRBV7-2; j_call: TRBJ1-6; cdr3_aa: CASSPTRQGGSPLHF; cdr3_nt: TGTGCCAGCAGCCCCACCCGACAGGGCGGTTCACCCCTCCACTTT
clone_size: .; d_call: .; v_call: TRBV6-2/TRBV6-3; j_call: TRBJ1-6; cdr3_aa: CASSWRSSYNSPLHF; cdr3_nt: TGTGCCAGCAGTTGGAGAAGCTCCTATAATTCACCCCTCCACTTT
clone_size: .; d_call: TRBD1; v_call: TRBV7-2; j_call: TRBJ2-7; cdr3_aa: CASSLRGQGGFVEQYF; cdr3_nt: TGTGCCAGCAGCTTAAGAGGACAGGGGGGCTTTGTGGAGCAGTACTTC
clone_size: .; d_call: .; v_call: TRBV21-1; j_call: TRBJ1-2; cdr3_aa: CASSKVLRAGYTF; cdr3_nt: TGTGCCAGCAGCAAAGTCCTGAGAGCTGGCTACACCTTC
clone_size: .; d_call: TRBD1; v_call: TRBV18; j_call: TRBJ2-3; cdr3_aa: CASSPRRTGGADTQYF; cdr3_nt: TGTGCCAGCTCACCGAGGAGGACAGGGGGCGCAGATACGCAGTATTTT
clone_size: few; d_call: .; v_call: TRBV7-2; j_call: TRBJ1-5; cdr3_aa: CASSLGPVSEPQHF; cdr3_nt: TGTGCCAGCAGCTTAGGTCCGGTTTCGGAGCCCCAGCATTTT
clone_size: .; d_call: TRBD1; v_call: TRBV28; j_call: TRBJ1-6; cdr3_aa: CASLRGQTNSPLHF; cdr3_nt: TGTGCCAGCTTAAGGGGACAGACGAATTCACCCCTCCACTTT
clone_size: .; d_call: TRBD2; v_call: TRBV6-2/TRBV6-3; j_call: TRBJ2-1; cdr3_aa: CASSQGLAGASHNEQFF; cdr3_nt: TGTGCCAGCAGCCAGGGACTAGCGGGAGCTTCGCACAATGAGCAGTTCTTC
clone_size: .; d_call: .; v_call: TRBV4-2; j_call: TRBJ1-6; cdr3_aa: CASSQDPWEPPLHF; cdr3_nt: TGTGCCAGCAGCCAAGATCCATGGGAGCCACCCCTCCACTTT
clone_size: .; d_call: TRBD2; v_call: TRBV2; j_call: TRBJ2-2; cdr3_aa: CAIAGTSGSRDTGELFF; cdr3_nt: TGTGCCATAGCCGGGACTAGCGGGAGTCGGGACACCGGGGAGCTGTTTTTT
clone_size: .; d_call: .; v_call: TRBV12-3/TRBV12-4; j_call: TRBJ1-2; cdr3_aa: CASSSSDRGYTF; cdr3_nt: TGTGCCAGCAGTTCGTCGGACAGAGGCTACACCTTC
clone_size: .; d_call: TRBD2; v_call: TRBV19; j_call: TRBJ2-7; cdr3_aa: CAAGDRYYEQYF; cdr3_nt: TGTGCCGCGGGAGACAGATACTACGAGCAGTACTTC
clone_size: .; d_call: TRBD1; v_call: TRBV28; j_call: TRBJ1-4; cdr3_aa: CASRGRQGRNEKLFF; cdr3_nt: TGTGCCAGCAGGGGTAGACAGGGGAGGAATGAAAAACTGTTTTTT
clone_size: .; d_call: .; v_call: TRBV7-9; j_call: TRBJ2-3; cdr3_aa: CASSLVTSSTDTQYF; cdr3_nt: TGTGCCAGCAGCTTAGTCACTTCCTCCACAGATACGCAGTATTTT
clone_size: few; d_call: TRBD1; v_call: TRBV6-2/TRBV6-3; j_call: TRBJ2-7; cdr3_aa: CASSSGTGYEQYF; cdr3_nt: TGTGCCAGCAGTTCCGGGACAGGGTACGAGCAGTACTTC